Listed below are T cell receptor beta chains from one sample, sequenced in a study of response to subunit inactivated influenza vaccine. TCRdb ran MiXCR on the RT-PCR reads and lists one entry per CDR3 protein. The sample consists of some 640,000 distinct CDR3 sequences, around 14% of them appearing once. The starting material was PBMCs from blood, obtained 14 days before vaccination. These receptors all come from a man aged 45-65 years who received an inactivated influenza vaccine. CDR3s include the opening cysteine and the closing phenylalanine or tryptophan. D genes are given only for firm matches. Part of the rows lack a size; the others show once, few, many or a class for expanded clones.

V	size	D	J	DNA	CDR3
TRBV5-6	many	NA	TRBJ1-4	TGTGCCAGCAGCTTGGGGACTAATGAAAAACTGTTTTTT	CASSLGTNEKLFF
TRBV5-1	NA	NA	TRBJ2-1	TGCGCCAGCAGTAGAGTAGCGGACTCCTACAATGAGCAGTTCTTC	CASSRVADSYNEQFF
TRBV15	many	NA	TRBJ2-5	TGTGCCACCAGCAGAGGGGCAGGGAAAGAGACCCAGTACTTC	CATSRGAGKETQYF
TRBV15	many	NA	TRBJ1-1	TGTGCCACCAGCGTGGGATTGTATGCGCAAGAAGCTTTCTTT	CATSVGLYAQEAFF
TRBV6-2/TRBV6-3	NA	NA	TRBJ1-5	TGTGCCAGCAGTTACCCGGGGAGGTATCAGCCCCAGCATTTT	CASSYPGRYQPQHF
TRBV18	NA	TRBD1	TRBJ2-1	TGTGCCAGCTCACACGGACAGGTCTCCTACAATGAGCAGTTCTTC	CASSHGQVSYNEQFF
TRBV11-2	NA	NA	TRBJ2-3	TGTGCCAGCAGCTTCCGGGCCGAGCAGTATTTT	CASSFRAEQYF
TRBV5-1	few	TRBD1	TRBJ1-6	TGCGCCAGCAGCTTGGCTGCAGGGGGCGGTTCACCCCTCCACTTT	CASSLAAGGGSPLHF
TRBV7-2	NA	TRBD2	TRBJ2-3	TGTGCCAGCAGCTTAGAGGGGACTAGAACAGATACGCAGTATTTT	CASSLEGTRTDTQYF
TRBV6-5	NA	TRBD2	TRBJ2-1	TGTGCCAGCAGTTACTCGGCCCGGGGGGTAGATGAGCAGTTCTTC	CASSYSARGVDEQFF
TRBV6-6	few	NA	TRBJ2-1	TGTGCCAGCAGTCCGGACCACAATGAGCAGTTCTTC	CASSPDHNEQFF
TRBV4-2	many	NA	TRBJ1-2	TGTGCCAGCAGCCAAGCGGAGGGGAGAAACTATGGCTACACCTTC	CASSQAEGRNYGYTF
TRBV30	few	NA	TRBJ2-7	TGTGCCTGGAGTGTAGGATGGGGTTCCTACGAGCAGTACTTC	CAWSVGWGSYEQYF
TRBV4-2	few	NA	TRBJ2-5	TGTGCCAGCAGCCCACAAGATGCGGAGACCCAGTACTTC	CASSPQDAETQYF
TRBV24-1	many	TRBD1	TRBJ2-7	TGTGCCACCAGTGATCCGTCCACAGGGGCCTACGAGCAGTACTTC	CATSDPSTGAYEQYF
TRBV6-1	NA	TRBD2	TRBJ2-3	TGTGCCAGCAGGAGGCGGGGGGGCGAGGGGTTCACGCAGTATTTT	CASRRRGGEGFTQYF
TRBV28	NA	NA	TRBJ2-1	TGTGCCAGCAGTTTTTCGGAAAACAATGAGCAGTTCTTC	CASSFSENNEQFF
TRBV9	few	TRBD1	TRBJ2-7	TGTGCCAGCAGGTCCGGGACAGGGGGCGAGCAGTACTTC	CASRSGTGGEQYF
TRBV7-8	few	NA	TRBJ2-3	TGTGCCAGCAGCTTAGCATCGTATGGCTGGCAGGGGAAGACAGATACGCAGTATTTT	CASSLASYGWQGKTDTQYF
TRBV12-3/TRBV12-4	NA	NA	TRBJ1-5	TGTGCCAGCAGTTTCCAGGGTCGTAGCAATCAGCCCCAGCATTTT	CASSFQGRSNQPQHF
TRBV12-3/TRBV12-4	few	NA	TRBJ1-2	TGTGCCAGCAGTTTAGAGGGCAGCTCAGTTTATGGCTACACCTTC	CASSLEGSSVYGYTF
TRBV20-1	NA	TRBD1	TRBJ2-5	TGCAGTGCTAGAGTTTTTGGCAGGGGGCAAGAGACCCAGTACTTC	CSARVFGRGQETQYF
TRBV10-3	few	TRBD2	TRBJ2-5	TGTGCCATCAGGGGGACTAGCGGGTACCAAGAGACCCAGTACTTC	CAIRGTSGYQETQYF